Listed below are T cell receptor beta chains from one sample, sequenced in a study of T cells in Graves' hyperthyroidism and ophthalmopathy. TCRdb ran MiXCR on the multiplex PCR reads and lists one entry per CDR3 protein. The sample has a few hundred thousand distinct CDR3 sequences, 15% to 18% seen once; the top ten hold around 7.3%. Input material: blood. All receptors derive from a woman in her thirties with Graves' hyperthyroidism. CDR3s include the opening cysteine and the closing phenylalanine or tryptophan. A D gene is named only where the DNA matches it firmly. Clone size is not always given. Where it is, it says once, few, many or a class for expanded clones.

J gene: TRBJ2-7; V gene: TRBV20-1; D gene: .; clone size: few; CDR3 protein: CSAAGNGGDEQYF; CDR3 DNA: TGCAGTGCAGCCGGCAATGGGGGCGACGAGCAGTACTTC
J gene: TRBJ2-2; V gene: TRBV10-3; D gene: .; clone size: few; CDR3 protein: CAITEPGRNTGELFF; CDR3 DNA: TGTGCCATCACCGAGCCGGGGAGAAACACCGGGGAGCTGTTTTTT
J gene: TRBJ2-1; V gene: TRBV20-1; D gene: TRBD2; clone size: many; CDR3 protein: CSALGLAFKYEQFF; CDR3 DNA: TGCAGTGCCCTTGGACTAGCGTTCAAGTATGAGCAGTTCTTC
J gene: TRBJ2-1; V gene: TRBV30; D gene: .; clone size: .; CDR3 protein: CAWSVSPNEQFF; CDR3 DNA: TGTGCCTGGAGTGTAAGTCCAAATGAGCAGTTCTTC
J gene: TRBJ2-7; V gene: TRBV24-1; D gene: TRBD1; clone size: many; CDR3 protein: CATSDKTGESSYEQYF; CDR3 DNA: TGTGCCACCAGTGACAAGACAGGGGAAAGCTCCTACGAGCAGTACTTC
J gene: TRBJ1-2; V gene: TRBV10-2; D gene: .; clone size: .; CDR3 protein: CASTGQGQYGYTF; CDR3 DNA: TGCGCCAGCACGGGGCAGGGGCAGTATGGCTACACCTTC
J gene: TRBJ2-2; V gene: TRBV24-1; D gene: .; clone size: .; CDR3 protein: CATSDEGGTKNTGELFF; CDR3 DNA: TGTGCCACCAGTGATGAGGGAGGGACAAAGAACACCGGGGAGCTGTTTTTT
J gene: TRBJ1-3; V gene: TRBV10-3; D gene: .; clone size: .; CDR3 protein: CAISEPQTGNTIYF; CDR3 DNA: TGTGCCATCAGTGAACCCCAAACTGGAAACACCATATATTTT
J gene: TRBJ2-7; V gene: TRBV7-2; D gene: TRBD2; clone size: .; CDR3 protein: CASSLGVTSGGTYEQYF; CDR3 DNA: TGTGCCAGCAGCTTAGGGGTTACTAGCGGGGGGACCTACGAGCAGTACTTC
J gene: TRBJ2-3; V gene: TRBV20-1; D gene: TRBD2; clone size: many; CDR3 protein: CSANKAGGSTDTQYF; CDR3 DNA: TGCAGTGCTAATAAAGCGGGAGGGAGCACAGATACGCAGTATTTT
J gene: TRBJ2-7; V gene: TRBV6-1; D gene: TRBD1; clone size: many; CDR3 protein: CASRLGEQGAGEQYF; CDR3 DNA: TGTGCCAGCAGATTAGGAGAACAGGGGGCCGGCGAGCAGTACTTC
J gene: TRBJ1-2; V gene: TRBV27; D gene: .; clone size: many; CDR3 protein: CASGKLVNYGYTF; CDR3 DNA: TGTGCCAGCGGAAAACTGGTCAACTATGGCTACACCTTC
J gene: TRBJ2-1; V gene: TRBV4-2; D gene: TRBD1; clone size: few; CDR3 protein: CASSQGPGQGYNEQFF; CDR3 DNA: TGTGCCAGCAGCCAAGGCCCGGGACAGGGGTACAATGAGCAGTTCTTC
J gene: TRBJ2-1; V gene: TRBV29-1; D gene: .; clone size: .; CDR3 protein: CSGPTGGSYNEQFF; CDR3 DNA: TGCAGCGGTCCGACTGGGGGCTCCTACAATGAGCAGTTCTTC
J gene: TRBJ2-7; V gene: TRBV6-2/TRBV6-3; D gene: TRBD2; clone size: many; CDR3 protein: CASSYGAGGPSSYEQYF; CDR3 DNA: TGTGCCAGCAGTTACGGAGCGGGAGGGCCAAGCTCCTACGAGCAGTACTTC
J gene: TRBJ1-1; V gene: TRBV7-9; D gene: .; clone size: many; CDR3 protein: CASSPQRTVRPTEAFF; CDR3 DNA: TGTGCCAGCAGCCCACAACGCACGGTGAGACCCACTGAAGCTTTCTTT
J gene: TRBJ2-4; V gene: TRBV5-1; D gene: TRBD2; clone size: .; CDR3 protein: CASSSGRGGENIQYF; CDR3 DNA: TGCGCCAGTTCTAGCGGGAGAGGTGGCGAAAACATTCAGTACTTC
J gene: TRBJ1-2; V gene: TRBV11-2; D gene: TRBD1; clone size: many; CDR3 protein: CASSSGGQGLGYTF; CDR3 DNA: TGTGCCAGCAGCTCAGGAGGACAGGGGCTTGGCTACACCTTC
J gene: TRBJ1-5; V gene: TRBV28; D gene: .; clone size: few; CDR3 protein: CASSLGQHEHSNQPQHF; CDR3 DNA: TGTGCCAGCAGTCTTGGACAGCATGAGCATAGCAATCAGCCCCAGCATTTT
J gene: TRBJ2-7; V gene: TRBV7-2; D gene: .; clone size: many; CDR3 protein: CASSSTGSGGRSYEQYF; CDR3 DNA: TGTGCCAGCAGCTCAACCGGTAGCGGCGGGCGCTCCTACGAGCAGTACTTC
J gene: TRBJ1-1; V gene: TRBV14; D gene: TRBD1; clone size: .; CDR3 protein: CASSQDPTGGNTFF; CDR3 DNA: TGTGCCAGCAGCCAAGATCCGACAGGGGGTAATACTTTCTTT
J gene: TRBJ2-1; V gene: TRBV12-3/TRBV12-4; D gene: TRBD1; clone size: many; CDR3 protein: CASITGTGFVDEQFF; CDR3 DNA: TGTGCCAGCATTACCGGGACAGGGTTTGTGGATGAGCAGTTCTTC
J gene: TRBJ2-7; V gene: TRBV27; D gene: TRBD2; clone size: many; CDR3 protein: CASSSPASGGSYEQYF; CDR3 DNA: TGTGCCAGCAGTTCACCCGCTAGCGGGGGTTCCTACGAGCAGTACTTC
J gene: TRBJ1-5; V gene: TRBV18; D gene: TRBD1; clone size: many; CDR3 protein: CASSPSAGGGNQPQHF; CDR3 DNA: TGTGCCAGCTCACCTTCTGCAGGGGGGGGGAATCAGCCCCAGCATTTT
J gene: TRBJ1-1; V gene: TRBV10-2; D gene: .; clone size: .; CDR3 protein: CASQTGTTTEAFF; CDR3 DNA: TGCGCCAGTCAAACCGGGACAACCACTGAAGCTTTCTTT
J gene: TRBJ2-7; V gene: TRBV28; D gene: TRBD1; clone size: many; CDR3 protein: CASSLWSQGAMGQYF; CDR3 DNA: TGTGCCAGCAGTTTATGGTCCCAGGGGGCGATGGGGCAGTACTTC
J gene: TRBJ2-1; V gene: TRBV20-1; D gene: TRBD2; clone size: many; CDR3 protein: CSSYSGSSYNEQFF; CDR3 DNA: TGCAGTTCATATAGCGGGAGCTCCTACAATGAGCAGTTCTTC
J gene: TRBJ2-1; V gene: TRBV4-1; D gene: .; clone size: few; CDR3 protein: CASSHRHLTYNEQFF; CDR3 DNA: TGCGCCAGCAGCCATCGACACTTAACCTACAATGAGCAGTTCTTC
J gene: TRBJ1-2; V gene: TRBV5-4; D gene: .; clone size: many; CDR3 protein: CASSYQGRNYGYTF; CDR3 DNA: TGTGCCAGCAGCTATCAGGGACGCAACTATGGCTACACCTTC
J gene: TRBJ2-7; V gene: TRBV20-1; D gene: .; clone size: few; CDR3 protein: CSARAASGPTYEQYF; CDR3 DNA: TGCAGTGCTAGAGCGGCAAGCGGGCCGACCTACGAGCAGTACTTC
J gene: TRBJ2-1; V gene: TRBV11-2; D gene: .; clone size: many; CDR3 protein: CASSFAGDYNEQFF; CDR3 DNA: TGTGCCAGCAGCTTCGCCGGGGACTACAATGAGCAGTTCTTC